Listed below are T cell receptor beta chains from one sample, sequenced in a study of beta chain features in type 1 diabetes. The repertoire was sequenced with immunoSEQ multiplex PCR; TCRdb's copy has only in-frame clones and lacks some. Of a few hundred thousand clones listed, roughly 12% are singletons. Sequences were obtained from naive CD4+ T cells from blood. These receptors originate from a woman aged 18 to 35 with type 1 diabetes. Both conserved end residues are part of each CDR3. A D gene is named only where the DNA matches it firmly. Size values are once, few and many counts, or a class for expanded clones, and some rows have none.

j_call: TRBJ2-3; v_call: TRBV6-5; d_call: -; clone_size: -; cdr3_length: 14; cdr3_aa: CASKEGGSTDTQYF; cdr3_nt: TGTGCCAGCAAAGAGGGAGGAAGCACAGATACGCAGTATTTT
j_call: TRBJ2-7; v_call: TRBV4-1; d_call: -; clone_size: few; cdr3_length: 17; cdr3_aa: CASSQDVGSGNTYEQYF; cdr3_nt: TGCGCCAGCAGCCAAGATGTCGGGAGCGGCAATACCTACGAGCAGTACTTC
j_call: TRBJ2-5; v_call: TRBV9; d_call: -; clone_size: -; cdr3_length: 14; cdr3_aa: CASSVVDRPETQYF; cdr3_nt: TGTGCCAGCAGCGTAGTTGACAGACCAGAGACCCAGTACTTC
j_call: TRBJ1-1; v_call: TRBV29-1; d_call: TRBD1; clone_size: few; cdr3_length: 13; cdr3_aa: CSVERQGISSAFF; cdr3_nt: TGCAGCGTTGAGAGACAGGGTATAAGTTCCGCTTTCTTT
j_call: TRBJ2-7; v_call: TRBV28; d_call: TRBD2; clone_size: -; cdr3_length: 15; cdr3_aa: CASSAGASGRNEQYF; cdr3_nt: TGTGCCAGCAGTGCCGGGGCTAGCGGGAGGAACGAGCAGTACTTC
j_call: TRBJ2-7; v_call: TRBV5-1; d_call: -; clone_size: -; cdr3_length: 13; cdr3_aa: CASRVSGGYEQYF; cdr3_nt: TGCGCCAGCCGCGTTAGCGGAGGCTACGAGCAGTACTTC
j_call: TRBJ1-5; v_call: TRBV6-1; d_call: TRBD1; clone_size: few; cdr3_length: 16; cdr3_aa: CASSGPGTAGNQPQHF; cdr3_nt: TGTGCCAGCAGTGGCCCGGGGACAGCTGGCAATCAGCCCCAGCATTTT
j_call: TRBJ1-1; v_call: TRBV30; d_call: -; clone_size: few; cdr3_length: 11; cdr3_aa: CAWITTGEAFF; cdr3_nt: TGTGCCTGGATTACTACGGGTGAAGCTTTCTTT
j_call: TRBJ2-7; v_call: TRBV5-1; d_call: TRBD2; clone_size: few; cdr3_length: 15; cdr3_aa: CASREERGFSYEQYF; cdr3_nt: TGCGCCAGCAGAGAAGAGCGGGGATTCTCCTACGAGCAGTACTTC
j_call: TRBJ2-1; v_call: TRBV29-1; d_call: TRBD2; clone_size: few; cdr3_length: 13; cdr3_aa: CSVAGTTYNEQFF; cdr3_nt: TGCAGCGTTGCCGGGACTACCTACAATGAGCAGTTCTTC
j_call: TRBJ1-5; v_call: TRBV7-9; d_call: TRBD1; clone_size: -; cdr3_length: 15; cdr3_aa: CASSLGTGGNQPQHF; cdr3_nt: TGTGCCAGCAGCTTAGGGACAGGCGGTAATCAGCCCCAGCATTTT
j_call: TRBJ2-1; v_call: TRBV4-1; d_call: -; clone_size: -; cdr3_length: 14; cdr3_aa: CASTRRAPGTEQFF; cdr3_nt: TGCGCCAGCACCAGAAGGGCCCCCGGGACAGAGCAGTTCTTC
j_call: TRBJ2-1; v_call: TRBV18; d_call: TRBD2; clone_size: -; cdr3_length: 17; cdr3_aa: CASSPPALGGRINEQFF; cdr3_nt: TGTGCCAGCTCCCCCCCAGCGCTAGGCGGGAGAATCAATGAGCAGTTCTTC
j_call: TRBJ1-2; v_call: TRBV7-9; d_call: -; clone_size: -; cdr3_length: 12; cdr3_aa: CASNLQGQGYTF; cdr3_nt: TGTGCCAGCAATCTTCAGGGTCAAGGCTACACCTTC
j_call: TRBJ2-2; v_call: TRBV14; d_call: -; clone_size: few; cdr3_length: 13; cdr3_aa: CASSQVADGELFF; cdr3_nt: TGTGCCAGCAGCCAGGTTGCGGACGGGGAGCTGTTTTTT
j_call: TRBJ2-5; v_call: TRBV14; d_call: TRBD2; clone_size: few; cdr3_length: 15; cdr3_aa: CASSLWRGAQETQYF; cdr3_nt: TGTGCCAGCAGCCTTTGGCGGGGGGCTCAAGAGACCCAGTACTTC
j_call: TRBJ1-4; v_call: TRBV30; d_call: -; clone_size: -; cdr3_length: 14; cdr3_aa: CAWRRSRLNEKLFF; cdr3_nt: TGTGCCTGGAGGAGATCTAGGCTAAATGAAAAACTGTTTTTT
j_call: TRBJ1-4; v_call: TRBV7-9; d_call: -; clone_size: -; cdr3_length: 12; cdr3_aa: CASSLENRRLFF; cdr3_nt: TGTGCCAGCAGCTTAGAGAACAGACGGCTGTTTTTT
j_call: TRBJ2-7; v_call: TRBV6-5; d_call: TRBD1; clone_size: -; cdr3_length: 14; cdr3_aa: CASTGGTGGNEQYF; cdr3_nt: TGTGCCAGCACCGGCGGGACAGGGGGCAACGAGCAGTACTTC
j_call: TRBJ2-2; v_call: TRBV6-6; d_call: -; clone_size: -; cdr3_length: 15; cdr3_aa: CASSNRVGNTGELFF; cdr3_nt: TGTGCCAGCAGTAACAGGGTCGGGAACACCGGGGAGCTGTTTTTT
j_call: TRBJ1-5; v_call: TRBV9; d_call: TRBD1; clone_size: few; cdr3_length: 15; cdr3_aa: CASSVGQGPNQPQHF; cdr3_nt: TGTGCCAGCAGCGTTGGACAGGGCCCCAATCAGCCCCAGCATTTT
j_call: TRBJ2-7; v_call: TRBV7-2; d_call: TRBD2; clone_size: few; cdr3_length: 15; cdr3_aa: CASSLVVAGSYEQYF; cdr3_nt: TGTGCCAGCAGCTTAGTTGTAGCGGGCTCCTACGAGCAGTACTTC
j_call: TRBJ2-1; v_call: TRBV4-3; d_call: TRBD2; clone_size: few; cdr3_length: 18; cdr3_aa: CASSQLFIAGQIYNEQFF; cdr3_nt: TGCGCCAGCAGCCAACTCTTCATAGCGGGGCAGATCTACAATGAGCAGTTCTTC
j_call: TRBJ2-7; v_call: TRBV5-1; d_call: -; clone_size: few; cdr3_length: 14; cdr3_aa: CASSWRDRAYEQYF; cdr3_nt: TGCGCCAGCAGCTGGAGGGACCGAGCCTACGAGCAGTACTTC
j_call: TRBJ2-7; v_call: TRBV20-1; d_call: TRBD2; clone_size: -; cdr3_length: 11; cdr3_aa: CSVGTTYEQYF; cdr3_nt: TGCAGTGTCGGGACTACCTACGAGCAGTACTTC
j_call: TRBJ2-5; v_call: TRBV5-6; d_call: TRBD2; clone_size: -; cdr3_length: 14; cdr3_aa: CASSFRGGQETQYF; cdr3_nt: TGTGCCAGCAGCTTCCGGGGGGGGCAAGAGACCCAGTACTTC
j_call: TRBJ2-1; v_call: TRBV28; d_call: TRBD1; clone_size: few; cdr3_length: 13; cdr3_aa: CASSFRQGSEQFF; cdr3_nt: TGTGCCAGCAGTTTTCGACAGGGGAGTGAGCAGTTCTTC
j_call: TRBJ1-1; v_call: TRBV7-9; d_call: -; clone_size: few; cdr3_length: 15; cdr3_aa: CASSRSGPEGTEAFF; cdr3_nt: TGTGCCAGCAGCCGATCCGGACCGGAGGGCACTGAAGCTTTCTTT
j_call: TRBJ2-5; v_call: TRBV7-2; d_call: -; clone_size: few; cdr3_length: 12; cdr3_aa: CASSRTEETQYF; cdr3_nt: TGTGCCAGCAGCCGGACTGAAGAGACCCAGTACTTC
j_call: TRBJ2-2; v_call: TRBV9; d_call: -; clone_size: few; cdr3_length: 15; cdr3_aa: CASSVGQTNTGELFF; cdr3_nt: TGTGCCAGCAGCGTTGGGCAGACAAACACCGGGGAGCTGTTTTTT
j_call: TRBJ2-5; v_call: TRBV4-3; d_call: TRBD2; clone_size: few; cdr3_length: 15; cdr3_aa: CASSQDVAGTETQYF; cdr3_nt: TGCGCCAGCAGCCAAGACGTAGCGGGGACGGAGACCCAGTACTTC
j_call: TRBJ1-1; v_call: TRBV4-2; d_call: -; clone_size: few; cdr3_length: 15; cdr3_aa: CASSQDASKNTEAFF; cdr3_nt: TGTGCCAGCAGCCAAGATGCGTCGAAGAACACTGAAGCTTTCTTT
j_call: TRBJ2-5; v_call: TRBV7-9; d_call: -; clone_size: -; cdr3_length: 15; cdr3_aa: CASRREGGAGETQYF; cdr3_nt: TGTGCCAGCAGACGAGAAGGGGGCGCGGGGGAGACCCAGTACTTC
j_call: TRBJ2-7; v_call: TRBV28; d_call: -; clone_size: -; cdr3_length: 14; cdr3_aa: CASSPSPRTYEQYF; cdr3_nt: TGTGCCAGCAGTCCCTCCCCACGAACTTACGAGCAGTACTTC
j_call: TRBJ2-1; v_call: TRBV5-1; d_call: -; clone_size: few; cdr3_length: 15; cdr3_aa: CASSLVPAMGDEQFF; cdr3_nt: TGCGCCAGCAGCTTGGTTCCCGCTATGGGCGATGAGCAGTTCTTC